The 14 T cell receptor beta chains below were found in one sample sequenced in a study of human T cells and chemical hapten exposure. As to time point: patch test 2, 6 weeks after DPC sensitization. Treatment described: therapeutic diphenylcyclopropenone sensitization with weekly scalp DPC. TCRdb passed the RACE reads through MiXCR, listing each CDR3 protein once. The sample lists 90,000 to 110,000 distinct CDR3 sequences, roughly a tenth occurring once. The material sequenced was whole blood, taken in connection with sensitization to the hapten diphenylcyclopropenone (DPC). The receptors come from a woman aged 40 to 50 with alopecia areata. Some clones in this sample may be carry-over from other donors' samples.

The V call is TRBV5-1, the J call TRBJ1-3, with TRBD1 identical over 7 bases. The CDR3 has 17 amino acids. Germline CDR1 reads SGHRS; CDR2 reads YFSETQ. With V trimmed by 4 bases and J by 3 bases, 13 bases remained unmatched. CDR3 in amino acids: CASSPILTGLDGNTIYF. The CDR3 DNA follows: TGCGCCAGCAGCCCAATCCTGACAGGGCTTGATGGAAACACCATATATTTT.

J is TRBJ2-1 and V is TRBV7-2; weak D call: TRBD2 (6 bases). Trimming left V 5 bases short and J 1 base short, with 12 bases between. Germline CDR1 is SGHTA and CDR2 is FQGNSA. The CDR3 has 15 amino acids. CDR3 sequence: CASSASGSSYNEQFF. The DNA for the CDR3 is TGTGCCAGCAGCGCCTCCGGGAGTTCCTACAATGAGCAGTTCTTC.

This clonotype occurred a few times. The chain couples TRBV29-1 to TRBJ2-7, with D perhaps assigned TRBD1 or TRBD2 (5 bases each). The CDR3 loop spans 11 amino acids. Per germline, CDR1 SQVTM and CDR2 ANQGSEA. V lost 8 bases to trimming and J lost 4 bases, with 12 bases between them. The CDR3 sequence is CSMRAGYEQYF. CDR3 nucleotides: TGCAGCATGAGGGCAGGGTACGAGCAGTACTTC.

This clonotype turned up a few times. The chain is built from TRBV7-9 and TRBJ2-2; possibly TRBD1 or TRBD2 for D (5 bases each). The germline V and J ends were trimmed by 8 bases and 4 bases, with 14 bases remaining between them. Germline lookup yields CDR1 SEHNR and CDR2 FQNEAQ (reference sequence). The CDR3 sequence is 14 residues long. Here the CDR3 reads CASDGATSTGELFF. In DNA form, the CDR3 reads TGTGCCAGCGACGGGGCTACCAGCACCGGGGAGCTGTTTTTT.

This clonotype was counted ten times or more. The chain carries TRBV29-1 and TRBJ1-2, with 9 bases lining up with TRBD1. Per the germline V gene, CDR1 is SQVTM and CDR2 is ANQGSEA. V lost 6 bases and J lost 2; bases outside the gene matches: 4. There are 13 residues in the CDR3. The CDR3 spells CSVAGQGNYGYTF. DNA of the CDR3: TGCAGCGTGGCTGGACAGGGGAACTATGGCTACACCTTC.

This clonotype was found many times. This sequence joins TRBV18 and TRBJ2-7; 10 nucleotides agree with TRBD1. V lost 5 bases to trimming and J lost 2 bases; unmatched junction nucleotides: 9. This CDR3 region has 16 residues. CDR1 is KGHSH and CDR2 is LQKENI in the germline V gene. In DNA form, the CDR3 reads TGTGCCAGCTCATTCGCTCCGGGACAGGGGACCTACGAGCAGTACTTC. It is translated as CASSFAPGQGTYEQYF.

The chain couples TRBV9 to TRBJ1-4, with TRBD1 as a possible D gene (6 bases). The germline CDR1 and CDR2 sequences are SGDLS and YYNGEE. This CDR3 is 13 amino acids long. V lost 3 bases, J lost 6 bases, and 9 bases lay in between. CDR3 in DNA: TGTGCCAGCAGCGGGCAGGGGCATGAAAAACTGTTTTTT. Protein product: CASSGQGHEKLFF.

Ten or more counts support this clonotype. V gene TRBV27 combines with J gene TRBJ1-1; D call uncertain. CDR3 size: 16 residues. Germline CDR1 reads MNHEY; CDR2 reads SMNVEV (reference sequence). V gave up 6 bases and J gave up 1 base, with 18 bases separating them. CDR3 residues: CASRPEYSRWNTEAFF. The CDR3 nucleotides read TGTGCCAGCAGGCCGGAGTACAGTCGGTGGAACACTGAAGCTTTCTTT.

Turning to this clonotype: A much larger clone sits a single nucleotide away, making a read error possible. This sequence joins TRBV9 and TRBJ2-3; D is uncertain. The germline CDR1 and CDR2 sequences are SGDLS and YYNGEE. This CDR3 is 12 amino acids long. Trimming shortened V by 3 bases and J by 4 bases, and 6 bases separated the two germline ends. The DNA for the CDR3 is TGTGCCAGCAGCGCTTACGCAGATACGCAGTATTTT. This gives the protein CASSAYADTQYF.

This chain connects TRBV12-3 or TRBV12-4 to TRBJ2-4, with TRBD2 identical over 12 bases. V trimming: 5 bases; J trimming: 16 bases; junction bases outside the gene matches: 6. CDR3 length: 12 residues. The chain's CDR3 is CASSKGLAGFYF. The CDR3 DNA follows: TGTGCCAGCAGTAAAGGACTAGCGGGGTTCTACTTC.

CDR3 residues: CASSPEDPTGSDTQYF. CDR3 DNA: TGTGCCAGCAGCCCAGAGGACCCCACAGGGTCAGATACGCAGTATTTT. The gene calls are TRBV7-9 and TRBJ2-3, with D perhaps matching TRBD1 (6 bases). Germline CDR1 SEHNR, CDR2 FQNEAQ (reference sequence). The CDR3 is 16 residues long. Trimming removed 5 bases from V and 4 bases from J, with 19 bases in between.

This clonotype was counted many times. The chain combines TRBV5-5 with TRBJ2-1, with a tentative D call TRBD2 (5 bases). Germline loops: CDR1 SGHKS, CDR2 YYEKEE (reference sequence). Trimming left V 5 bases short and J 1 base short, with 10 bases between. The CDR3 length is 14 residues. The CDR3 region is CASSLIASYNEQFF. The CDR3 DNA reads as TGTGCCAGCAGTCTCATAGCGTCCTACAATGAGCAGTTCTTC. Supplemented by reference TRBV5-5 and TRBJ2-1, the full variable domain reads DAGVTQSPTHLIKTRGQQVTLRCSPISGHKSVSWYQQVLGQGPQFIFQYYEKEERGRGNFPDRFSARQFPNYSSELNVNALLLGDSALYLCASSLIASYNEQFFGPGTRLTVL.

As for this clonotype: The missing conserved phenylalanine or tryptophan at the end of this CDR3 makes a read error likely. No DNA is shown, since the ends of the CDR3 on it are uncertain; the CDR3 is the one TCRdb lists. CDR3 residues: CASTGDKAA. V gene TRBV28 combines with J gene TRBJ1-1; the table's D gene call, TRBD1, was not cross checked with the DNA. The CDR3 has 9 residues if both end residues are counted. Germline V gene lookup returns CDR1 MDHEN and CDR2 SYDVKM.

A few counts support this clonotype. J is TRBJ1-4 and V is TRBV12-3 or TRBV12-4; D is undetermined. V was shortened by 3 bases and J by 0 bases, with 8 bases between the two germline ends. The CDR3 totals 15 residues. The CDR3 loop reads CASSLAPATNEKLFF. The CDR3 DNA reads as TGTGCCAGCAGTTTGGCACCTGCAACTAATGAAAAACTGTTTTTT.